A single sample gave rise to the 32 T cell receptor beta chains below, sequenced in a study of cytomegalovirus exposure and HLA in healthy donors. TCRdb's copy holds only in-frame clones and misses some; the assay was immunoSEQ multiplex PCR. The table has 68,000 or so clones, approximately 90% seen once. The sequencing sample was made of PBMCs. The receptors shown here come from a man aged 18 to 30 in good health and CMV-seronegative.

The chain joins TRBV20-1 to TRBJ1-1; tentative D call: TRBD1 (5 bases). Between the trimmed V and J ends, which lost 1 base and 10 bases, there was a span of 10 bases. Germline V gene sequence: CDR1 DFQATT, CDR2 SNEGSKA (reference sequence). CDR3 length: 11 amino acids. The CDR3 loop is CSARGREGAFF. The DNA for the CDR3 is TGCAGTGCTAGAGGCAGGGAAGGAGCTTTCTTT.

V gene TRBV29-1 combines with J gene TRBJ2-3; 9 nucleotides align to TRBD2. Per the germline V gene, CDR1 is SQVTM and CDR2 is ANQGSEA. J was trimmed by 0 bases and V by 8 bases; bases with no gene match: 9. The CDR3 is 15 residues long. This chain's CDR3 is CSLQASGDSTDTQYF. The CDR3 DNA reads TGCAGCCTCCAGGCTAGCGGGGATAGCACAGATACGCAGTATTTT.

This rearrangement joins TRBV6-5 to TRBJ2-7; D might be TRBD2 (5 bases). V gave up 2 bases and J gave up 0 bases, with 11 bases separating them. The V gene's germline CDR1 is MNHEY and CDR2 SVGAGI. The CDR3 covers 15 residues. DNA for the CDR3: TGTGCCAGCAGTTACACTAGACCCAGCTCCTACGAGCAGTACTTC. Encoded protein: CASSYTRPSSYEQYF.

A few counts support this clone. V gene TRBV6-5 combines with J gene TRBJ1-3, with D maybe TRBD1 (5 bases). Germline CDR1 MNHEY, CDR2 SVGAGI. The CDR3 loop spans 15 amino acids. With 0 bases removed from V and 4 bases from J, the gap between germline ends came to 10 bases. The CDR3, as DNA: TGTGCCAGCAGTTACTCGGTGCAGGGAGGAAACACCATATATTTT. The encoded protein is CASSYSVQGGNTIYF.

The CDR3 bases are TGTGCCAGCAGCTCTTTGGGCGGGAGTACCGGGGAGCTGTTTTTT. Translating gives CASSSLGGSTGELFF. The chain combines TRBV11-2 with TRBJ2-2; 7 nucleotides align to TRBD2. V gave up 4 bases and J gave up 5 bases; unmatched junction bases: 7. From germline, CDR1 is SGHAT and CDR2 FQNNGV. This CDR3 is 15 amino acids long.

The V call is TRBV29-1, the J call TRBJ2-4, with D perhaps TRBD2 (6 bases). The CDR3 has 13 amino acids. V lost 0 bases and J 5 bases, leaving 8 bases between the germline ends. The germline V gene has CDR1 SQVTM and CDR2 ANQGSEA. The chain's CDR3 is CSVEDGEENIQYF. The CDR3, as DNA: TGCAGCGTTGAAGATGGGGAGGAAAACATTCAGTACTTC.

The DNA for the CDR3 is TGTGCCAGCAGTTTTCTCCCCCTAGCGGGAGGTGACAATGAGCAGTTCTTC. It encodes CASSFLPLAGGDNEQFF. The chain carries TRBV28 and TRBJ2-1, with TRBD2 identical over 11 bases. From germline, CDR1 is MDHEN and CDR2 SYDVKM. The V and J ends lost 3 bases and 5 bases, in that order; junction bases with no gene match: 9. This CDR3 contains 17 residues.

V gene TRBV19 combines with J gene TRBJ2-2, with D possibly matching TRBD1 (6 bases). V shed 1 base and J shed 4 bases, with 10 bases lying between them. The CDR3 extends over 15 amino acids. The V gene's germline CDR1 is LNHDA and CDR2 SQIVND (reference sequence). The chain's CDR3 is CASSIGRGGTGELFF. The CDR3 nucleotides are TGTGCCAGTAGTATAGGTAGAGGGGGCACCGGGGAGCTGTTTTTT.

Only a few counts were recorded for this clone. The V call is TRBV10-3, the J call TRBJ2-1; possible D gene TRBD1, 7 bases. CDR3 size: 12 residues. CDR1 ENHRY and CDR2 SYGVKD come from the germline V gene. V was pared by 8 bases and J by 5 bases, with 10 bases between. CDR3: CAIAGGNNEQFF. Written as DNA, the CDR3 is TGTGCCATCGCAGGGGGGAACAATGAGCAGTTCTTC.

This clone was observed once. The chain links TRBV7-9 to TRBJ2-1, with TRBD2 identical over 14 bases. Per the germline V gene, CDR1 is SEHNR and CDR2 is FQNEAQ (reference sequence). This CDR3 is built from 17 residues. V was pared by 5 bases and J by 5 bases, with 8 bases of the junction left unmatched. CDR3 coding DNA: TGTGCCAGCAGCCCGCGGACTAGCGGGAGGATTGACAATGAGCAGTTCTTC. This translates into CASSPRTSGRIDNEQFF.

CDR3 bases: TGTGCCAGCAGCGCGGGACTAGCGAACCATGAGCAGTTCTTC. Translating it yields CASSAGLANHEQFF. The genes are TRBV4-2 and TRBJ2-1, with 10 bases identical to TRBD2. Germline V gene data show CDR1 as LGHNA and CDR2 as YNFKEQ. V was pared by 5 bases and J by 8 bases, with 6 bases of the junction left unmatched. This CDR3 region has 14 residues.

V and J are TRBV10-3 and TRBJ1-1; the D gene is possibly TRBD1 (6 bases). Trimming pared 8 bases from V and 1 base from J, leaving 17 bases between. Germline V gene sequence: CDR1 ENHRY, CDR2 SYGVKD. The CDR3 runs to 15 residues. The CDR3 DNA reads as TGTGCCATCTCACACTATGGGGGCAGGAACACTGAAGCTTTCTTT. It encodes CAISHYGGRNTEAFF.

The count of this clone is one. In DNA, the CDR3 is TGCGCCAGCAGCCAAGGGACCGGGACAGGGACCAGGGAGCAGTACTTC. Protein sequence: CASSQGTGTGTREQYF. The V gene is TRBV4-3, the J gene TRBJ2-7; 9 nucleotides agree with TRBD1. The CDR3 runs 16 residues. J was trimmed by 7 bases and V by 1 base; bases with no gene match: 11. Germline V gene sequence: CDR1 LGHNA, CDR2 YSLEER.

The DNA of the CDR3 is TGTGCCAGCAGAAGACAGGGTAGGACTGAAGCTTTCTTT. This sequence encodes CASRRQGRTEAFF. The chain combines TRBV27 with TRBJ1-1; TRBD1 agrees at 7 bases. CDR3 length: 13 amino acids. CDR1 is MNHEY and CDR2 is SMNVEV in the germline V gene (reference sequence). The J segment lost 5 bases and the V segment lost 6 bases, leaving 6 bases of the junction unmatched.

Notes on this clone: This sample also contains other DNA sequences that code for the same CDR3. Here the CDR3 reads CASSDSAGGPTDTQYF. CDR3 nucleotide sequence: TGTGCCAGCAGTGACTCGGCGGGAGGTCCCACAGATACGCAGTATTTT. The J gene is TRBJ2-3, the V gene TRBV6-4; 8 bases are shared with TRBD2. With 0 bases clipped from V and 2 bases from J, the junction kept 4 bases outside the gene matches. Germline V gene lookup returns CDR1 MRHNA and CDR2 SNTAGT. This CDR3 is 16 amino acids long.

V and J are TRBV18 and TRBJ2-7; D not resolved. The germline CDR1 and CDR2 sequences are KGHSH and LQKENI. This CDR3 is built from 14 residues. V dropped 6 bases and J dropped 4 bases, with 16 bases sitting between them. In DNA form, the CDR3 reads TGTGCCAGCTCCCCAACCTCAAGTCGGTACGAGCAGTACTTC. Translating gives CASSPTSSRYEQYF.

V usage is TRBV4-3 and J usage is TRBJ2-1; D is possibly TRBD1 (5 bases). CDR3 length equals 15 residues. Trimming removed 1 base from V and 0 bases from J, with 7 bases in between. CDR1 and CDR2 (germline): LGHNA, YSLEER. The CDR3 sequence: CASSQGQSSYNEQFF. CDR3 nucleotide sequence: TGCGCCAGCAGCCAAGGACAGAGCTCCTACAATGAGCAGTTCTTC.

This clone was picked up one time. The chain uses TRBV10-3 and TRBJ2-7; 10 bases fit TRBD1. J gave up 3 bases and V 4 bases, and 15 bases lay outside the gene matches. Germline-derived CDR1 and CDR2 are ENHRY and SYGVKD. This CDR3 has 18 residues. The CDR3 spells CAISAFRTGGRHFYEQYF. CDR3 nucleotide sequence: TGTGCCATCAGTGCGTTTAGGACAGGGGGGCGTCATTTCTACGAGCAGTACTTC.

The sample holds one count of this clone. Germline is not matched at one junction end, which may reflect a read error. The chain employs TRBV11-3 and TRBJ1-1, with 7 bases fitting TRBD1. The CDR3 has 15 residues. Germline V gene lookup returns CDR1 SGHNT and CDR2 YENEEA. The CDR3 loop is CASSPSGQMNTKAFF. CDR3 DNA: TGTGCCAGCAGCCCTTCGGGACAGATGAACACTAAAGCTTTCTTT. Combining the CDR3 with reference TRBV11-3 and TRBJ1-1 gives the whole variable domain EAGVVQSPRYKIIEKKQPVAFWCNPISGHNTLYWYLQNLGQGPELLIRYENEEAVDDSQLPKDRFSAERLKGVDSTLKIQPAELGDSAVYLCASSPSGQMNTKAFFGQGTRLTVV.

The sample holds one count of this clone. This chain's CDR3 is CASRLAGLAGSEWIRDYEQYF. Written as DNA, the CDR3 is TGTGCAAGTCGCTTAGCGGGACTAGCGGGTTCTGAGTGGATTCGGGACTACGAGCAGTACTTC. The genes are TRBV12-2 and TRBJ2-7; TRBD2, the table's D call, lacks a check against the DNA. TRBV12-2 constitutes a pseudogene. There are 21 residues in the CDR3.

The chain has TRBV19 and TRBJ2-2; 7 bases line up with TRBD1. The CDR3 is made up of 18 amino acids. Trimming at V came to 1 base and at J to 4 bases, leaving 12 bases not matched to a gene. CDR1 is LNHDA, CDR2 SQIVND, per germline (reference sequence). The CDR3 bases are TGTGCCAGTAGTATAGGTCGTGGACAGGCCTTCGGCACCGGGGAGCTGTTTTTT. Amino acids: CASSIGRGQAFGTGELFF.

The chain combines TRBV11-1 with TRBJ2-3; 7 positions match TRBD1. The length of the CDR3 is 15 residues. CDR1 SGHAT and CDR2 FQDESV come from the germline V gene (reference sequence). The V gene end was trimmed by 6 bases and the J gene end by 4 bases; junction bases not matched to a gene: 10. CDR3 coding DNA: TGTGCCAGCAGATTCCGGGACAGCCAAGCAGATACGCAGTATTTT. This gives the protein CASRFRDSQADTQYF.

The chain recombines TRBV9 with TRBJ2-5, with 12 nucleotides matching TRBD2. Germline CDR1 reads SGDLS; CDR2 reads YYNGEE. V shed 3 bases, J shed 7 bases, and the junction held 10 bases outside the gene matches. This CDR3 comprises 16 residues. As DNA, the CDR3 is TGTGCCAGCAGCGACAGGACTAGCGGGGCGGAGGGGACCCAGTACTTC. It translates to CASSDRTSGAEGTQYF.

The J gene is TRBJ2-7, the V gene TRBV12-1; TRBD1 is taken as the D call from the table, unchecked against the DNA. TRBV12-1 is a pseudogene segment. The CDR3 has 20 amino acids. Here the CDR3 DNA reads TGTGCCAGCAGCTTCCCCACCCGGGACAGGGCGGATCGTCGTTCCTACGAGCAGTACTTC. Translated: CASSFPTRDRADRRSYEQYF.

The chain joins TRBV7-8 to TRBJ2-1, with 10 bases fitting TRBD2. V lost 4 bases to trimming and J lost 5 bases; unmatched junction nucleotides: 5. The CDR3 totals 15 residues. Germline loops: CDR1 SGHVS, CDR2 FQNEAQ. The CDR3 DNA reads as TGTGCCAGCAGCTCAATAGCGGGAGGAGACAATGAGCAGTTCTTC. Translating gives CASSSIAGGDNEQFF.

V and J are TRBV6-5 and TRBJ1-2; 9 positions agree with TRBD1. Unmatched junction bases numbered 6, after V lost 6 bases and J lost 7 bases. Per germline, CDR1 MNHEY and CDR2 SVGAGI. The CDR3 spans 13 residues. The CDR3 protein is CASRPVDRGGYTF. The CDR3 region has the DNA TGTGCCAGCAGACCGGTGGACAGGGGTGGCTACACCTTC.

This rearrangement joins TRBV10-3 to TRBJ1-1; 9 bases are shared with TRBD1. V dropped 4 bases and J dropped 4; count of bases not matched to a gene: 7. From germline, CDR1 is ENHRY and CDR2 SYGVKD. CDR3 length: 15 residues. CDR3 region: CAISARQGDGTEAFF. As DNA, the CDR3 is TGTGCCATCAGTGCGCGACAGGGGGACGGCACTGAAGCTTTCTTT.

V usage is TRBV14 and J usage is TRBJ2-7, with TRBD2 matching 7 bases. This CDR3 has 13 amino acids. Germline CDR1 SGHDN, CDR2 FVKESK. J was trimmed by 2 bases and V by 4 bases; bases with no gene match: 2. CDR3 region: CASSLAGAYEQYF. CDR3 in DNA: TGTGCCAGCAGCCTAGCGGGCGCCTACGAGCAGTACTTC.

The chain couples TRBV19 to TRBJ2-7, with 7 positions matching TRBD1. The CDR3 consists of 13 residues. Germline-derived CDR1 and CDR2 are LNHDA and SQIVND (reference sequence). V dropped 4 bases and J dropped 5; count of bases not matched to a gene: 5. The CDR3 loop is CASSTTGVNEQYF. DNA of the CDR3: TGTGCCAGTAGTACCACAGGGGTTAACGAGCAGTACTTC.

A word on this clone: At one of its ends the junction is not consistent with the germline gene, which may arise from a read error. This rearrangement joins TRBV15 to TRBJ2-3; a possible D gene is TRBD1 (6 bases). The germline gives CDR1 LNHNV, CDR2 YYDKDF (reference sequence). The CDR3 is made up of 11 amino acids. The CDR3 DNA reads TGTGCCACCGGGACGGGGACACGACTATCTTTT. Amino acid sequence: CATGTGTRLSF. The full variable domain, with the rest looked up from reference TRBV15 and TRBJ2-3, is DAMVIQNPRYQVTQFGKPVTLSCSQTLNHNVMYWYQQKSSQAPKLLFHYYDKDFNNEADTPDNFQSRRPNTSFCFLDIRSPGLGDTAMYLCATGTGTRLSFGPGTRLTVL.

The chain has TRBV7-2 and TRBJ2-5; 8 bases are a match to TRBD2. V dropped 3 bases and J dropped 3; count of bases not matched to a gene: 6. Germline CDR1 reads SGHTA; CDR2 reads FQGNSA. The length of the CDR3 is 15 residues. Written as DNA, the CDR3 is TGTGCCAGCAGCTTCCCAGCGGGAGAGGAAGAGACCCAGTACTTC. This codes for CASSFPAGEEETQYF.

The V call is TRBV7-3, the J call TRBJ2-2; D might be TRBD2 (6 bases). The CDR3 is 16 amino acids. Germline values: CDR1 SGHTA, CDR2 FQGTGA. V lost 5 bases to trimming and J lost 5 bases, with 18 bases between them. The CDR3 sequence is CASSPPGGGRTGELFF. Written as DNA, the CDR3 is TGTGCCAGCAGCCCCCCAGGCGGAGGGAGGACCGGGGAGCTGTTTTTT.